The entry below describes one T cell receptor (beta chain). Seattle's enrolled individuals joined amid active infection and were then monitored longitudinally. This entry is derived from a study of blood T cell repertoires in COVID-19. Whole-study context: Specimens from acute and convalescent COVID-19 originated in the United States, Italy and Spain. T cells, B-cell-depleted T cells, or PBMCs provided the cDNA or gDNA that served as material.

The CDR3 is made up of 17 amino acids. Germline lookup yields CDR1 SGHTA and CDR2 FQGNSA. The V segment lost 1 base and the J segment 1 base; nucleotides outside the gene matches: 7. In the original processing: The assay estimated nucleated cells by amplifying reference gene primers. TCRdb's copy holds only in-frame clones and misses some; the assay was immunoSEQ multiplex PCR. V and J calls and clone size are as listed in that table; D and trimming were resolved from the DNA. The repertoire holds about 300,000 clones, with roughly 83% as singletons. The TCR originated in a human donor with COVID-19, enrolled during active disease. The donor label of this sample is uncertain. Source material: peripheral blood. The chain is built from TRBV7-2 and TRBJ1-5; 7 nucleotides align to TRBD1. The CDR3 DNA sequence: TGTGCCAGCAGCTTAGGAAGGGGGCGCGGGAGCAATCAGCCCCAGCATTTT. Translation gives CASSLGRGRGSNQPQHF.